These T cell receptor beta chains were read from a single sample in a study of beta chain features in type 1 diabetes. Data came from immunoSEQ multiplex PCR; TCRdb stores just in-frame clones and leaves some out. The profile shows hundreds of thousands of clones, less than 9.5% of them singletons. The source material was central memory CD4+ T cells from blood. The receptors were sampled from a woman between 18 and 29 years old in good health. The CDR3 runs from the conserved cysteine through the conserved F or W. A D gene is named only where the DNA matches it firmly. A clone size is listed for some rows: how often the clone was seen (once, few, many), or a class if it is expanded.

size | D | J | V | DNA | CDR3
few | . | TRBJ1-2 | TRBV9 | TGTGCCAGCAGTCCACCCTCGGGGGGGGACTATGGCTACACCTTC | CASSPPSGGDYGYTF
few | TRBD2 | TRBJ2-5 | TRBV28 | TGTGCCAGCCTGACTAGCGCCATCGATAGGGAGACCCAGTACTTC | CASLTSAIDRETQYF
. | . | TRBJ2-3 | TRBV5-1 | TGCGCCAGCAGCTACAATCAGGGCACGGATACGCAGTATTTT | CASSYNQGTDTQYF
. | TRBD2 | TRBJ2-3 | TRBV11-2 | TGTGCCAGCAGCTTAGAACGGACTAGGAGCACAGATACGCAGTATTTT | CASSLERTRSTDTQYF
. | . | TRBJ1-1 | TRBV6-1 | TGTGCCAGCAGTTATGACTCCGCAAGAACTGAAGCTTTCTTT | CASSYDSARTEAFF
. | . | TRBJ2-2 | TRBV4-2 | TGTGCCAGCAGCCAAGAACGGAACACCGGGGAGCTGTTTTTT | CASSQERNTGELFF
. | TRBD1 | TRBJ1-5 | TRBV27 | TGTGCCAGCAGTTTACTCTACGGGGGCACAGGGGATCAGCCCCAGCATTTT | CASSLLYGGTGDQPQHF
. | TRBD1 | TRBJ1-2 | TRBV7-8 | TGTGCCAGCAGCTTAGAGGACAGGACTGACCATGGCTACACCTTC | CASSLEDRTDHGYTF
few | . | TRBJ1-2 | TRBV4-3 | TGCGCCAGCAGCCAAGATGGCACGGGAGGCGAATATGGCTACACCTTC | CASSQDGTGGEYGYTF
. | . | TRBJ2-3 | TRBV7-8 | TGTGCCAGCAGCTTAGCGGGGAGCGTCTTCGTAGATACGCAGTATTTT | CASSLAGSVFVDTQYF
many | TRBD2 | TRBJ2-1 | TRBV19 | TGTGCCAGTAGTATAGGCTGGACTAGCGGGAGTCAAAATGAGCAGTTCTTC | CASSIGWTSGSQNEQFF
few | TRBD1 | TRBJ1-1 | TRBV27 | TGTGCCAGCAGTTTAAGACAGGGGAACACTGAAGCTTTCTTT | CASSLRQGNTEAFF
many | . | TRBJ2-3 | TRBV21-1 | TGTGCCAGCAGCACCAAACTAGCGGGGAGGGCAGATACGCAGTATTTT | CASSTKLAGRADTQYF
few | TRBD2 | TRBJ2-3 | TRBV5-4 | TGTGCCAGCAGCGGGGGACTAGCGGGTTCTTCAGATACGCAGTATTTT | CASSGGLAGSSDTQYF
. | . | TRBJ1-2 | TRBV5-4 | TGTGCCAGCAGCTTGATCACAGGGAACGGCTACACCTTC | CASSLITGNGYTF
few | . | TRBJ2-5 | TRBV2 | TGTGCCAGCAAAGGAACCGGGGAAGGGACCCAGTACTTC | CASKGTGEGTQYF
. | . | TRBJ2-3 | TRBV18 | TGTGCCAGCTCACCACCGACGGGAACAGATACGCAGTATTTT | CASSPPTGTDTQYF
many | TRBD1 | TRBJ2-7 | TRBV18 | TGTGCCAGCTCACCGGGGACAGCCGGATACGAGCAGTACTTC | CASSPGTAGYEQYF
many | . | TRBJ2-3 | TRBV2 | TGTGCCAGCTGTGTAGTCACAGATACGCAGTATTTT | CASCVVTDTQYF
. | TRBD2 | TRBJ2-2 | TRBV7-9 | TGTGCCAGCAGCTTAACTCTAGCGGGAGGTTGGGATACCGGGGAGCTGTTTTTT | CASSLTLAGGWDTGELFF
few | TRBD1 | TRBJ1-5 | TRBV10-3 | TGTGCCGCAAACAGGGGTTTAGATCAGCCCCAGCATTTT | CAANRGLDQPQHF
. | . | TRBJ2-3 | TRBV4-2 | TGTGCCAGCAGCCAAGGTGTCTACACAGATACGCAGTATTTT | CASSQGVYTDTQYF
. | . | TRBJ2-7 | TRBV6-1 | TGTGCCAGCAATCAGGGGTCCGGATTTTACGAGCAGTACTTC | CASNQGSGFYEQYF
. | . | TRBJ2-3 | TRBV5-1 | TGCGCCAGCAGCTTGGATGGGATGCGAGATACGCAGTATTTT | CASSLDGMRDTQYF
. | TRBD1 | TRBJ1-4 | TRBV28 | TGTGCCAGCAGTCCAGGGACAGGCCCAGAGGAAAAACTGTTTTTT | CASSPGTGPEEKLFF
few | . | TRBJ2-1 | TRBV6-4 | TGTGCCAGCAGTGACACCGTTCCTAGCGTAAAGTTCTTC | CASSDTVPSVKFF
few | . | TRBJ2-3 | TRBV29-1 | TGCAGCGTTCGAGAACAGGCTGGGGCAGATACGCAGTATTTT | CSVREQAGADTQYF
. | . | TRBJ2-4 | TRBV28 | TGTGCCAGCAGTCCTACAGGGGGAGGGACTCTAGCCAAAAACATTCAGTACTTC | CASSPTGGGTLAKNIQYF
. | TRBD2 | TRBJ2-1 | TRBV7-3 | TGTGCCAGCAGCTTCAGACTAGCGGGCATTTACAATGAGCAGTTCTTC | CASSFRLAGIYNEQFF
. | . | TRBJ1-1 | TRBV9 | TGTGCCAGCAGCGTAGTGCAGGGCTGGGAAAACACTGAAGCTTTCTTT | CASSVVQGWENTEAFF
many | TRBD2 | TRBJ2-7 | TRBV4-2 | TGTGCCAGCAGCCAAGGGGCTAGCGGGAGTGGGTACGAGCAGTACTTC | CASSQGASGSGYEQYF
. | . | TRBJ1-4 | TRBV10-3 | TGTGCCATCAGTGACGAGCAGGTGGTAAAACTGTTTTTT | CAISDEQVVKLFF
. | TRBD1 | TRBJ1-5 | TRBV18 | TGTGCCAGCTCACCGATTCACGACAGGGTGAAACAGCCCCAGCATTTT | CASSPIHDRVKQPQHF
. | TRBD1 | TRBJ1-2 | TRBV6-5 | TGTGCCAGCAGATTTTTCGGGACAGGGACCTATGGCTACACCTTC | CASRFFGTGTYGYTF
. | TRBD2 | TRBJ2-7 | TRBV10-3 | TGTGCCATCAGTGACCCGACTAGCGGGAACTCCTACGAGCAGTACTTC | CAISDPTSGNSYEQYF
few | . | TRBJ2-4 | TRBV7-3 | TGTGCCAGCAGCCCTGGGGGAGGTGACATTCAGTACTTC | CASSPGGGDIQYF
many | TRBD2 | TRBJ2-3 | TRBV28 | TGTGCCAGCGCCGACGGGGGGAGGGCCACAGATACGCAGTATTTT | CASADGGRATDTQYF
few | . | TRBJ2-1 | TRBV7-8 | TGTGCCAGCAGCTTAGTTAGGGTAGCGTCGTACAATGAGCAGTTCTTC | CASSLVRVASYNEQFF
few | TRBD2 | TRBJ2-2 | TRBV11-2 | TGTGCCAGCAGGGGAGGGGCCCTCTCCGGGGAGCTGTTTTTT | CASRGGALSGELFF
few | . | TRBJ1-5 | TRBV18 | TGTGCCAGCTCACCGTACGGCAGCAATCAGCCCCAGCATTTT | CASSPYGSNQPQHF
few | TRBD1 | TRBJ2-7 | TRBV7-9 | TGTGCCAGCAGCGGAACAGGGGACAGCTCCTACGAGCAGTACTTC | CASSGTGDSSYEQYF
. | . | TRBJ2-1 | TRBV14 | TGTGCCAGCAGCCAAAACCTGCAGGGATCCAAGCAGTTCTTC | CASSQNLQGSKQFF
many | . | TRBJ2-3 | TRBV27 | TGTGCCAGCAGTTCGGGGAGCACAGATACGCAGTATTTT | CASSSGSTDTQYF
. | . | TRBJ2-7 | TRBV10-3 | TGTGCCATCAGTGAGTCGACTCGGGGGAAGTGGGGGTCCGAGCAGTACTTC | CAISESTRGKWGSEQYF
many | . | TRBJ2-1 | TRBV7-9 | TGTGCCAGCAGCCATTACGGAGTTGATGAGCAGTTCTTC | CASSHYGVDEQFF
. | . | TRBJ2-7 | TRBV7-2 | TGTGCCAGCAGCTTAGTTCTCGCAAGCGGCGAGCAGTACTTC | CASSLVLASGEQYF